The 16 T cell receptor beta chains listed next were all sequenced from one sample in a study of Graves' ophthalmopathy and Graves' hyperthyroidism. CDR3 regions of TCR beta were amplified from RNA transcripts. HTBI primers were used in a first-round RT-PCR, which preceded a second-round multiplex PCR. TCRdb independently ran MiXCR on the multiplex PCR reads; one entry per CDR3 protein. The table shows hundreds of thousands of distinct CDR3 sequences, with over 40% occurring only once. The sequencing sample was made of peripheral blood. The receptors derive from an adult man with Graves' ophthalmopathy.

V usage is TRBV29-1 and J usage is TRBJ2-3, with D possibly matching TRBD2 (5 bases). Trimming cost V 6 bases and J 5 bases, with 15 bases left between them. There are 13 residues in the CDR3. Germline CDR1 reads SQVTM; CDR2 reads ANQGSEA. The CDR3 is CSVRSTGIDTQYF. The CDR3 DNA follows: TGCAGCGTCCGATCGACGGGAATAGATACGCAGTATTTT.

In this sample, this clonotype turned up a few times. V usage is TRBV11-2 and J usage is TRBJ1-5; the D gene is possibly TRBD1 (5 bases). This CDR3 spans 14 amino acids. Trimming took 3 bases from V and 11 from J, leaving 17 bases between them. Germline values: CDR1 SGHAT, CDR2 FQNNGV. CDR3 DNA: TGTGCCAGCAGCTTGACAGCAGGGCGGGAGACCCAGCATTTT. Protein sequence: CASSLTAGRETQHF.

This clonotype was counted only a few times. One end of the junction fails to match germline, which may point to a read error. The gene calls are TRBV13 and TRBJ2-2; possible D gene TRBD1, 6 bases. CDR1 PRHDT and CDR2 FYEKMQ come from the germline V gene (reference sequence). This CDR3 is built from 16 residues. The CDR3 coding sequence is TGCGCCAGCAGCCAAACGTCGACAGGGAACACCGGGGAGCTGTTTTTT. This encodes CASSQTSTGNTGELFF.

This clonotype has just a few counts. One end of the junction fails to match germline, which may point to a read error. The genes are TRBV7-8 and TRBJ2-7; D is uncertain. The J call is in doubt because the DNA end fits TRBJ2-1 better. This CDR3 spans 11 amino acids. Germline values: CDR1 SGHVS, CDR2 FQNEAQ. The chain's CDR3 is CASIFHNEQFF. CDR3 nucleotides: TGTGCGAGCATCTTTCACAATGAGCAGTTCTTC.

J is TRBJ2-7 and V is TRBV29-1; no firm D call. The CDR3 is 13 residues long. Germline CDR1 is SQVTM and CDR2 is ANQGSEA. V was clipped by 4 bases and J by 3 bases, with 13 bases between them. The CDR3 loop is CSVVSVDGYEQYF. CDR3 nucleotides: TGCAGCGTTGTAAGTGTCGATGGCTACGAGCAGTACTTC.

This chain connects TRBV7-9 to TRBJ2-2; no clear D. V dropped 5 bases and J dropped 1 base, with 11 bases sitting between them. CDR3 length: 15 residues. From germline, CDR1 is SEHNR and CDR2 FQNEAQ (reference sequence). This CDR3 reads CASSPDRRNTGELFF. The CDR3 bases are TGTGCCAGCAGCCCAGACCGCAGGAACACCGGGGAGCTGTTTTTT. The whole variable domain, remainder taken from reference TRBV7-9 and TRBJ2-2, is DTGVSQNPRHKITKRGQNVTFRCDPISEHNRLYWYRQTLGQGPEFLTYFQNEAQLEKSRLLSDRFSAERPKGSFSTLEIQRTEQGDSAMYLCASSPDRRNTGELFFGEGSRLTVL.

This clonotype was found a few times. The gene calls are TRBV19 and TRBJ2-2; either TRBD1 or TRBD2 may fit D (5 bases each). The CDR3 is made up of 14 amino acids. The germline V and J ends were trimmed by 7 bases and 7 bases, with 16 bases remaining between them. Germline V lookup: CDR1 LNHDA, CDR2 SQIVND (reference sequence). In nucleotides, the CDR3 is TGTGCCAGTAAATGGCGCAGGGACGTCGGGGAGCTGTTTTTT. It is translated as CASKWRRDVGELFF.

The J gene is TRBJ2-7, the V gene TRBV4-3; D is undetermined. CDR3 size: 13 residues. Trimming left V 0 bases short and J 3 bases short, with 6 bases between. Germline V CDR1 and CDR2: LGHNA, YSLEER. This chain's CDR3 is CASSQEFFYEQYF. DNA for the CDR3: TGCGCCAGCAGCCAAGAATTTTTCTACGAGCAGTACTTC.

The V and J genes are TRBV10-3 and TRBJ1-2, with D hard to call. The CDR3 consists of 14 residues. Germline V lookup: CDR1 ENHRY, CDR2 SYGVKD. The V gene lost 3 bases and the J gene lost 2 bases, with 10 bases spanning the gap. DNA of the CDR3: TGTGCCATCAGTGAACTAGGTGTAAACTATGGCTACACCTTC. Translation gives CAISELGVNYGYTF.

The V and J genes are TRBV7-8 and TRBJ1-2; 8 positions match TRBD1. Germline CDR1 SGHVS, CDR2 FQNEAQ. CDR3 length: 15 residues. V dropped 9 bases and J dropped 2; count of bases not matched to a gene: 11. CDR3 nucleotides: TGTGCCAGTCGAGACAGGGGCAGGCCAAACTATGGCTACACCTTC. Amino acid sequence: CASRDRGRPNYGYTF. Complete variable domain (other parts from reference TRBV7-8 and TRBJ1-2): GAGVSQSPRYKVAKRGQDVALRCDPISGHVSLFWYQQALGQGPEFLTYFQNEAQLDKSGLPSDRFFAERPEGSVSTLKIQRTQQEDSAVYLCASRDRGRPNYGYTFGSGTRLTVV.

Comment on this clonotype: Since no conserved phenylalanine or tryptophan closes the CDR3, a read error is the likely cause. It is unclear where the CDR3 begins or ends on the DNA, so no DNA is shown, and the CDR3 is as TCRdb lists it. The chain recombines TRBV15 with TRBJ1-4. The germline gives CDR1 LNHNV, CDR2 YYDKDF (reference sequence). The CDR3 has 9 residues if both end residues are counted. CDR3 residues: CATSRGLSL.

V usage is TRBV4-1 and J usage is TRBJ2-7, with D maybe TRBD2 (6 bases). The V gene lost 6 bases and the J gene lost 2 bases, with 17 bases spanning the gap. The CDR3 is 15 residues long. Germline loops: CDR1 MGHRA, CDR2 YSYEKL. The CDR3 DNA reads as TGCGCCAGCAGGGCAATCGGGACTGGGACCTACGAGCAGTACTTC. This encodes CASRAIGTGTYEQYF.

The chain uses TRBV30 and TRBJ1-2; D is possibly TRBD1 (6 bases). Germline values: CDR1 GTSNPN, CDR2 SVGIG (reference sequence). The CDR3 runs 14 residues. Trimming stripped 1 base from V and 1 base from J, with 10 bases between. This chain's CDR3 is CAWSARDNNYGYTF. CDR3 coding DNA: TGTGCCTGGAGTGCCCGGGACAATAACTATGGCTACACCTTC.

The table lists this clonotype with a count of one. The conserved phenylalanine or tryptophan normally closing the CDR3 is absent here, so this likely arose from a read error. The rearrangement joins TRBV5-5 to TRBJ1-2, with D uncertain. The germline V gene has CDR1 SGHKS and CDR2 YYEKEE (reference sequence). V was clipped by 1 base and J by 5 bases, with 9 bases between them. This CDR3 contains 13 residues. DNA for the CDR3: TGTGCCAGCAGCTTGAGGAGGGCATATGGCTACACCCTC. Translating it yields CASSLRRAYGYTL.

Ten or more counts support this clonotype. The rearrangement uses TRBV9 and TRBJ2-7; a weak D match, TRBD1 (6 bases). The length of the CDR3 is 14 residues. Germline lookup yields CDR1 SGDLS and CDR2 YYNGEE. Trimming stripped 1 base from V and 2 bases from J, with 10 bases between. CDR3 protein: CASSVRDTTYEQYF. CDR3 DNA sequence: TGTGCCAGCAGCGTAAGGGACACAACCTACGAGCAGTACTTC.

The CDR3 is CAISENGFEAFF. DNA for the CDR3: TGTGCCATCAGTGAGAACGGGTTTGAAGCTTTCTTT. V and J are TRBV10-3 and TRBJ1-1, with no clear D. Germline lookup yields CDR1 ENHRY and CDR2 SYGVKD. This CDR3 has 12 residues. Trimming left V 2 bases short and J 7 bases short, with 8 bases between.